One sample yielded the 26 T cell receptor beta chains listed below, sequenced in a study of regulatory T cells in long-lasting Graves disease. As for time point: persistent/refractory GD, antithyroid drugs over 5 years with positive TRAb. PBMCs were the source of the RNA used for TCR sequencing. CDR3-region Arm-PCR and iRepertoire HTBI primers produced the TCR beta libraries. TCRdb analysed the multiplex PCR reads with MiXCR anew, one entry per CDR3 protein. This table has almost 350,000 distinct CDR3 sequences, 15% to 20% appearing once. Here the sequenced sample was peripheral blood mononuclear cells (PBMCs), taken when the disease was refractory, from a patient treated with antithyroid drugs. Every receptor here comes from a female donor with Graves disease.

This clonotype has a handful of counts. CDR3 DNA sequence: TGTGCCAGCAGCCCGGATTCAAGACAGGGTAATTCACCCCTCCACTTT. Protein product: CASSPDSRQGNSPLHF. The rearrangement joins TRBV3-1 to TRBJ1-6; 7 bases map to TRBD1. Germline lookup yields CDR1 LGHDT and CDR2 YNNKEL (reference sequence). V lost 4 bases, J lost 6 bases, and 9 bases stayed unmatched. The CDR3 has 16 residues.

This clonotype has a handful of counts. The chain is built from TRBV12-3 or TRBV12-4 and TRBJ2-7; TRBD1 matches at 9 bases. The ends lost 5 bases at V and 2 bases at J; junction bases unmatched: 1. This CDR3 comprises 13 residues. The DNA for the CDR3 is TGTGCCAGCAGTGACAGGGGGGCCTACGAGCAGTACTTC. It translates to CASSDRGAYEQYF.

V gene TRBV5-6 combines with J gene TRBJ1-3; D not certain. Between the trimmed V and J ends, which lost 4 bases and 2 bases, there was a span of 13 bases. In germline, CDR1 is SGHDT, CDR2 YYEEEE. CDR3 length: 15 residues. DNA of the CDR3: TGTGCCAGCAGCCTGATGAGGGTGGCTGGAAACACCATATATTTT. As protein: CASSLMRVAGNTIYF. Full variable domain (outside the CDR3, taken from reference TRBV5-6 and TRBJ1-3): DAGVTQSPTHLIKTRGQQVTLRCSPKSGHDTVSWYQQALGQGPQFIFQYYEEEERQRGNFPDRFSGHQFPNYSSELNVNALLLGDSALYLCASSLMRVAGNTIYFGEGSWLTVV.

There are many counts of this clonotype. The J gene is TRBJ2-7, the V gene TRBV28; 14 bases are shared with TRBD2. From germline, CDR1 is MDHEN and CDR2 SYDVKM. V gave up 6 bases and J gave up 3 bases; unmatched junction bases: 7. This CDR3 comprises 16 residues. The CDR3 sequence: CASSPAGLAGDYEQYF. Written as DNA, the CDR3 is TGTGCCAGCAGCCCCGCGGGACTAGCGGGAGACTACGAGCAGTACTTC. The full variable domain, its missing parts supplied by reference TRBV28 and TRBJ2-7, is DVKVTQSSRYLVKRTGEKVFLECVQDMDHENMFWYRQDPGLGLRLIYFSYDVKMKEKGDIPEGYSVSREKKERFSLILESASTNQTSMYLCASSPAGLAGDYEQYFGPGTRLTVT.

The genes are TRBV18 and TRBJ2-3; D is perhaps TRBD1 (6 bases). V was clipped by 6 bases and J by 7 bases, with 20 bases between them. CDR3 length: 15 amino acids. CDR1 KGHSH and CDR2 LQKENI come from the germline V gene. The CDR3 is CASSPTAGARNTQYF. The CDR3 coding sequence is TGTGCCAGCTCCCCCACCGCAGGGGCGCGCAATACGCAGTATTTT. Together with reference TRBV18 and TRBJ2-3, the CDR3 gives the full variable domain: NAGVMQNPRHLVRRRGQEARLRCSPMKGHSHVYWYRQLPEEGLKFMVYLQKENIIDESGMPKERFSAEFPKEGPSILRIQQVVRGDSAAYFCASSPTAGARNTQYFGPGTRLTVL.

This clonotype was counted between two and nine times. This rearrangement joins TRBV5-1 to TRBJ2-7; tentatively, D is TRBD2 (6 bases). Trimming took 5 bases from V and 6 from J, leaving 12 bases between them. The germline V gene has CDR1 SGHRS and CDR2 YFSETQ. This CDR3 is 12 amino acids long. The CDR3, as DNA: TGCGCCAGCAGTTCCAACGGGGGCGAGCAGTACTTC. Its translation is CASSSNGGEQYF.

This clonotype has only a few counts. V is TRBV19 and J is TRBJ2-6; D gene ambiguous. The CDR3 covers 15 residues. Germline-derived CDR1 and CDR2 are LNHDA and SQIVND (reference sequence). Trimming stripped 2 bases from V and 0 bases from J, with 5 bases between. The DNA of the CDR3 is TGTGCCAGTAGTATAATGGCCTCTGGGGCCAACGTCCTGACTTTC. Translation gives CASSIMASGANVLTF.

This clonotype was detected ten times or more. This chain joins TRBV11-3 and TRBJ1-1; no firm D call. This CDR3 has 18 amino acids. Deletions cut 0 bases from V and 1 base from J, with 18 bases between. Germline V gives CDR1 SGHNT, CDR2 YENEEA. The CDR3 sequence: CASSLDHWERTANTEAFF. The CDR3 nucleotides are TGTGCCAGCAGCTTAGATCATTGGGAAAGGACGGCGAACACTGAAGCTTTCTTT.

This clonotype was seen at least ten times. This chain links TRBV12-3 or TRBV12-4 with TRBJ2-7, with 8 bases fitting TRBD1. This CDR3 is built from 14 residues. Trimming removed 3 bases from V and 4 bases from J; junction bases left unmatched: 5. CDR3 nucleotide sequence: TGTGCCAGCAGTTTGACAGGGGTTGGTTACGAGCAGTACTTC. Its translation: CASSLTGVGYEQYF.

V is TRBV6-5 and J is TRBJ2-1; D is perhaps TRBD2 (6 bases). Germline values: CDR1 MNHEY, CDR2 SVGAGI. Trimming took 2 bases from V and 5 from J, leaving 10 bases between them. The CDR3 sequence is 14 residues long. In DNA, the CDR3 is TGTGCCAGCAGTTACGGGGGACTTCACAATGAGCAGTTCTTC. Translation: CASSYGGLHNEQFF.

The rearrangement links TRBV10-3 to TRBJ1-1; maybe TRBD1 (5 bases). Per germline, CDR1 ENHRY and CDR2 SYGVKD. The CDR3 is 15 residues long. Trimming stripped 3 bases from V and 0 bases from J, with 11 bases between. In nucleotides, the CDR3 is TGTGCCATCAGTGAACAGGTAGGCATGAACACTGAAGCTTTCTTT. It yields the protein CAISEQVGMNTEAFF.

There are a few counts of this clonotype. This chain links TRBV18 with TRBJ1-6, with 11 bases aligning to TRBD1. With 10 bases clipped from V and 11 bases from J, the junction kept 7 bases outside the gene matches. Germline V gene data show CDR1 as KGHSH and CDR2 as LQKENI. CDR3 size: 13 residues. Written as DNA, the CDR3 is TGTGCCACCAAGGACAGGGGGCTTGCACCCCTCCACTTT. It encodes CATKDRGLAPLHF.

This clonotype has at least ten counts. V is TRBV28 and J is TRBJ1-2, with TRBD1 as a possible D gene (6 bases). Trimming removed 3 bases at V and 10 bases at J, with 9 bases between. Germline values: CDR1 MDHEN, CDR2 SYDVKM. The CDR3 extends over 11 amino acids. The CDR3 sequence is CASSLGAPYTF. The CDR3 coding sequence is TGTGCCAGCAGTTTGGGGGCGCCCTACACCTTC.

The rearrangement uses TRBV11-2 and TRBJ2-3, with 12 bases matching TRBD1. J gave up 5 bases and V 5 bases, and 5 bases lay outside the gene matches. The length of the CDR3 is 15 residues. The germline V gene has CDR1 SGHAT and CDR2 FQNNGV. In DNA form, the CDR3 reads TGTGCCAGCAGCCCCGGGACAGGGGGCTTAGATACGCAGTATTTT. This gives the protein CASSPGTGGLDTQYF. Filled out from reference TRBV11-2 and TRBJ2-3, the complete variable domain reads EAGVAQSPRYKIIEKRQSVAFWCNPISGHATLYWYQQILGQGPKLLIQFQNNGVVDDSQLPKDRFSAERLKGVDSTLKIQPAKLEDSAVYLCASSPGTGGLDTQYFGPGTRLTVL.

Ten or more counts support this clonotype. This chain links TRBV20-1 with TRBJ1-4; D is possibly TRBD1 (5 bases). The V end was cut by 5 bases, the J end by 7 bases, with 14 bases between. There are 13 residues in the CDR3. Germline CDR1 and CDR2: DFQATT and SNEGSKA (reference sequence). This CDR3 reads CSAPRGVPEKLFF. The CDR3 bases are TGCAGTGCTCCCCGGGGGGTGCCTGAAAAACTGTTTTTT.

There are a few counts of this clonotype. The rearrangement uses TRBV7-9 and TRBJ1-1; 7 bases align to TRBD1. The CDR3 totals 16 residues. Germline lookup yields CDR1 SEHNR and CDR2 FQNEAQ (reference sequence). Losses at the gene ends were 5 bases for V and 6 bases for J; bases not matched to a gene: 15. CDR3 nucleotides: TGTGCCAGCAGCAGATACAGGACAGGACGGGCGGCTGAAGCTTTCTTT. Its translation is CASSRYRTGRAAEAFF.

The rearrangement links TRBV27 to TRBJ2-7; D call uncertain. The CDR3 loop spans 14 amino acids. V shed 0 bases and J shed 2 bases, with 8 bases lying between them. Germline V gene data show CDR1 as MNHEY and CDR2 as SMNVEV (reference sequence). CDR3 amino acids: CASSLSGPTYEQYF. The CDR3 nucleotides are TGTGCCAGCAGTTTATCCGGGCCAACCTACGAGCAGTACTTC.

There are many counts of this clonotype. DNA of the CDR3: TGTGCCAGCAGCGCCCGGACAGGGGGTTCGTACGAGCAGTACTTC. Its protein product is CASSARTGGSYEQYF. The rearrangement links TRBV7-9 to TRBJ2-7; 10 bases fit TRBD1. J gave up 4 bases and V 5 bases, and 8 bases lay outside the gene matches. Germline V lookup: CDR1 SEHNR, CDR2 FQNEAQ (reference sequence). CDR3 length: 15 residues.

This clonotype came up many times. CDR3 region: CASSLVRGSGANVLTF. In nucleotides, the CDR3 is TGTGCCAGCAGCTTAGTAAGGGGGTCTGGGGCCAACGTCCTGACTTTC. V and J are TRBV11-2 and TRBJ2-6, with D possibly being TRBD1 (6 bases). The CDR3 length is 16 residues. V gave up 1 base and J gave up 1 base, with 8 bases separating them. Per the germline V gene, CDR1 is SGHAT and CDR2 is FQNNGV.

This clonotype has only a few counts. The CDR3 loop is CSVEGQALNTEAFF. Here the CDR3 DNA reads TGCAGCGTTGAGGGACAGGCTCTGAACACTGAAGCTTTCTTT. The rearrangement uses TRBV29-1 and TRBJ1-1, with 8 bases aligning to TRBD1. With 3 bases clipped from V and 0 bases from J, the junction kept 3 bases outside the gene matches. Germline loops: CDR1 SQVTM, CDR2 ANQGSEA. This CDR3 is 14 amino acids long.

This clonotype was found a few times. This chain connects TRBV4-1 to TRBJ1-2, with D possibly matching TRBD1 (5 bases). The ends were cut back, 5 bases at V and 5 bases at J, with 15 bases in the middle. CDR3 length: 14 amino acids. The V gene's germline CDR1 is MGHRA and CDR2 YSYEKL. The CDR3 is CASSSLPGGYGYTF. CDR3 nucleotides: TGCGCCAGCAGCTCGCTACCTGGGGGGTATGGCTACACCTTC.

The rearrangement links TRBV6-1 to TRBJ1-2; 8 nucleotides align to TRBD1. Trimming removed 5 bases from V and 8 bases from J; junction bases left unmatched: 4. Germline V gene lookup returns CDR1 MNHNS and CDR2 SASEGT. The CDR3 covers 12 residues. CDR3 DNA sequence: TGTGCCAGCAGTACAGGGGGGACGGGCTACACCTTC. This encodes CASSTGGTGYTF.

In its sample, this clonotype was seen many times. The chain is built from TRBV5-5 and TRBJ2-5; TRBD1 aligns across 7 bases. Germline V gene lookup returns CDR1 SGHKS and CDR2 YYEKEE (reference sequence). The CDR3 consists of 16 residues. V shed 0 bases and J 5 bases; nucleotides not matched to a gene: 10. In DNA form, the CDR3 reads TGTGCCAGCAGCTTGGGGGGATCGACAGGGTGGGAGACCCAGTACTTC. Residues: CASSLGGSTGWETQYF.

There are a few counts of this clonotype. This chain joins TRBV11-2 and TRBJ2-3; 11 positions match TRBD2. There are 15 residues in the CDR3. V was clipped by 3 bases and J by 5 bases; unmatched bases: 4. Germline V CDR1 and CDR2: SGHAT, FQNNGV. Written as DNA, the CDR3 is TGTGCCAGCAGCTTTAGCGGGGGGGCTAAAGATACGCAGTATTTT. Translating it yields CASSFSGGAKDTQYF. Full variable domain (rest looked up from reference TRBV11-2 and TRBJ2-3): EAGVAQSPRYKIIEKRQSVAFWCNPISGHATLYWYQQILGQGPKLLIQFQNNGVVDDSQLPKDRFSAERLKGVDSTLKIQPAKLEDSAVYLCASSFSGGAKDTQYFGPGTRLTVL.

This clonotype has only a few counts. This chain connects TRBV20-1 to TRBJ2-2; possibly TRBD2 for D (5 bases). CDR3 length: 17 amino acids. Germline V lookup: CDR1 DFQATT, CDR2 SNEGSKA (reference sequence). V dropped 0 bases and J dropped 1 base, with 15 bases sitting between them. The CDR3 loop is CSARDGSAGGNTGELFF. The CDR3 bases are TGCAGTGCTAGAGATGGGTCCGCGGGCGGGAACACCGGGGAGCTGTTTTTT.

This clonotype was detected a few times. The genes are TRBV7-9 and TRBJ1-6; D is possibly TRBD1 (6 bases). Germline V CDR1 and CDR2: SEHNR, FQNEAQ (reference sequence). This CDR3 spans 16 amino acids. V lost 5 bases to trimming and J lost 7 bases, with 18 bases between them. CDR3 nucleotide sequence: TGTGCCAGCAGCCCACTCCCCTTACAGGGAAATTCACCCCTCCACTTT. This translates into CASSPLPLQGNSPLHF.